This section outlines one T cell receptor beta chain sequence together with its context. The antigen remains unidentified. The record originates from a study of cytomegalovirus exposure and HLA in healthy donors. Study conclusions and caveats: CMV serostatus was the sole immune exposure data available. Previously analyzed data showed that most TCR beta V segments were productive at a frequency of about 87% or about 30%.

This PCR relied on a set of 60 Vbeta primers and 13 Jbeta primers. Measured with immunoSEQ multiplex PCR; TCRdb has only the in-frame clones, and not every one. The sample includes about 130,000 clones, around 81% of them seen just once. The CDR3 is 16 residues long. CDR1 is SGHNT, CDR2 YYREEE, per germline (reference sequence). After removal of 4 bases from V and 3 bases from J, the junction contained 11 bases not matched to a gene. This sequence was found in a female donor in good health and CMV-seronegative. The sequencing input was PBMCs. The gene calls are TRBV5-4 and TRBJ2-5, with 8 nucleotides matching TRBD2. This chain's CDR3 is CASSPPGTRRKETQYF. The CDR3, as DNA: TGTGCCAGCAGCCCACCCGGGACTAGACGGAAAGAGACCCAGTACTTC.